Sequencing of this TCR beta chain was carried out in a study of T cell changes during pregnancy in multiple sclerosis. Trimming left V 3 bases short and J 0 bases short, with 3 bases between. This CDR3 has 13 amino acids. The V gene's germline CDR1 is LNHDA and CDR2 SQIVND (reference sequence). The assay was immunoSEQ multiplex PCR, and TCRdb's table has in-frame clones only and misses some. The data show about 100,000 clones, about 92% seen once. The specimen comprised peripheral blood, sampled after pregnancy. This chain joins TRBV19 and TRBJ1-3; D gene uncertain. The receptor was derived from a female donor with multiple sclerosis, enrolled in a pregnancy study. Here the CDR3 reads CASSILSGNTIYF. Written as DNA, the CDR3 is TGTGCCAGTAGTATTCTCTCTGGAAACACCATATATTTT.